This T cell receptor beta chain was captured by sequencing in a study of Ad26.COV2.S vaccination and SARS-CoV-2 variants. Study overall: Ad26.COV2.S was injected intramuscularly once or twice, 56 days apart.

Points from the study as a whole: Placebo recipients trailed vaccine recipients in spike-specific TCR breadth.

Sequencing used immunoSEQ multiplex PCR; TCRdb keeps in-frame clones, though not all of them. The data show roughly 700,000 clones, roughly nine tenths seen once. As to this clone: Antigen: not known.

Treatment in this sample: some 19 received Ad26.COV2.S at low or high dose, single or two shots; roughly five received placebo; per-sample allocation not given. Day 63 following the first vaccine or placebo injection was when the samples were taken. CDR1 is SGDLS, CDR2 YYNGEE, per germline. The CDR3 totals 15 residues. With V trimmed by 6 bases and J by 8 bases, 13 bases remained unmatched. This sequence originates from a person between 18 and 59 years old who received the Ad26.COV2.S COVID-19 vaccine or a placebo. The chain links TRBV9 to TRBJ2-1, with TRBD2 identical over 8 bases. The material sequenced was peripheral blood, taken in a trial of Ad26.COV2.S vaccine versus placebo. DNA for the CDR3: TGTGCCAGCACCAGGACCGGGACTAGGGGCGATGAGCAGTTCTTC. Protein product: CASTRTGTRGDEQFF.